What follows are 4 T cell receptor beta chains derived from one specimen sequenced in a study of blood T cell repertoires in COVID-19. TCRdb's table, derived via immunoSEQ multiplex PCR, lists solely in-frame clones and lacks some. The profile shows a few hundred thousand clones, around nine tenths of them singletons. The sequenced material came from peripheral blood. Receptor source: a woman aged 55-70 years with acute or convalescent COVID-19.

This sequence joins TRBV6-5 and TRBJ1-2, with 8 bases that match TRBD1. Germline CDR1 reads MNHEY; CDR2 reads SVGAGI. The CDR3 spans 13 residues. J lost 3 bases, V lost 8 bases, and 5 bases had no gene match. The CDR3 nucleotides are TGTGCCAGCGCCCCGGGACAGGACTATGGCTACACCTTC. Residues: CASAPGQDYGYTF.

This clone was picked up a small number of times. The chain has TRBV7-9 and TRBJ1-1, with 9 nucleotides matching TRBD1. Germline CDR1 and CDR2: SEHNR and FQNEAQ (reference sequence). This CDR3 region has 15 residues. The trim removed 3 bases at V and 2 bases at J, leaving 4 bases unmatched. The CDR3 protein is CASSLWDRANTEAFF. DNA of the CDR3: TGTGCCAGCAGCTTGTGGGACAGGGCTAACACTGAAGCTTTCTTT.

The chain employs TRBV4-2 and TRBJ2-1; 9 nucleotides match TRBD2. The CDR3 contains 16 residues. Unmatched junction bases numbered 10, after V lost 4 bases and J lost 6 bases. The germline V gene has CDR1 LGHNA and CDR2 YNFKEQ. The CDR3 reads CASSRTWREGPNEQFF. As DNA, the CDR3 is TGTGCCAGCAGCCGCACGTGGCGGGAGGGCCCCAATGAGCAGTTCTTC.

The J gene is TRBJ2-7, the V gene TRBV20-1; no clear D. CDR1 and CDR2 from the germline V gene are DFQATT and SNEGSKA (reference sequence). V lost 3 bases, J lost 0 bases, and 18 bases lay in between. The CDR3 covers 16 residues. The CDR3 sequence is CSASDPGRSLSYEQYF. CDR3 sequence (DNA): TGCAGTGCTAGTGATCCAGGTAGATCACTCTCCTACGAGCAGTACTTC.